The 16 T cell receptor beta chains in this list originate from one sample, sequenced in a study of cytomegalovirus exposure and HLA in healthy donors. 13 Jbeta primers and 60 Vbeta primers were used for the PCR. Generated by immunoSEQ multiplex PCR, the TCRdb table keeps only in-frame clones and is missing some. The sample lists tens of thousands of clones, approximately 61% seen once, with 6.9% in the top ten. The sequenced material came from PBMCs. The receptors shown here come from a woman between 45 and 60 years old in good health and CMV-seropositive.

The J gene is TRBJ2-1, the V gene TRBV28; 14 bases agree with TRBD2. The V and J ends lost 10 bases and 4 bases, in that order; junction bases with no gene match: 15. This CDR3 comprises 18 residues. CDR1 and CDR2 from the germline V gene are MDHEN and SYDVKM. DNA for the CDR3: TGTGCCACCCTACCCCGGACTAGCGGGGGGTCTATGTACAATGAGCAGTTCTTC. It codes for CATLPRTSGGSMYNEQFF. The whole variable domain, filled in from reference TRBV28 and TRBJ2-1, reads DVKVTQSSRYLVKRTGEKVFLECVQDMDHENMFWYRQDPGLGLRLIYFSYDVKMKEKGDIPEGYSVSREKKERFSLILESASTNQTSMYLCATLPRTSGGSMYNEQFFGPGTRLTVL.

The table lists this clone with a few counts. CDR3 sequence reads: CASSVSGMNNEQFF. In DNA, the CDR3 is TGTGCCAGCAGCGTTTCAGGGATGAACAATGAGCAGTTCTTC. J is TRBJ2-1 and V is TRBV9, with TRBD1 as a possible D gene (5 bases). The germline V gene has CDR1 SGDLS and CDR2 YYNGEE. The ends were cut back, 2 bases at V and 5 bases at J, with 11 bases in the middle. The CDR3 sequence is 14 residues long.

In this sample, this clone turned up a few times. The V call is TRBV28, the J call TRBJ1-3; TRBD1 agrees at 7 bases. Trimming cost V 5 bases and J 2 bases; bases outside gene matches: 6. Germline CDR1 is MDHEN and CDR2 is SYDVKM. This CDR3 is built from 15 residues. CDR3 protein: CASSPWTGTGNTIYF. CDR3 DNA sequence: TGTGCCAGCAGTCCATGGACAGGAACTGGAAACACCATATATTTT.

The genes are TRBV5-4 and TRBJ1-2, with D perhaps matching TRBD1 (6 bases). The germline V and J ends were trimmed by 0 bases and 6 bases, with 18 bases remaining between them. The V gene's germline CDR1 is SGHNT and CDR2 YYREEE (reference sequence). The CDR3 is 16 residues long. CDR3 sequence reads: CASSLAGWGQRDGYTF. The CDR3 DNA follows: TGTGCCAGCAGCTTGGCAGGGTGGGGACAACGAGATGGCTACACCTTC. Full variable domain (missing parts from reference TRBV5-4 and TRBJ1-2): ETGVTQSPTHLIKTRGQQVTLRCSSQSGHNTVSWYQQALGQGPQFIFQYYREEENGRGNFPPRFSGLQFPNYSSELNVNALELDDSALYLCASSLAGWGQRDGYTFGSGTRLTVV.

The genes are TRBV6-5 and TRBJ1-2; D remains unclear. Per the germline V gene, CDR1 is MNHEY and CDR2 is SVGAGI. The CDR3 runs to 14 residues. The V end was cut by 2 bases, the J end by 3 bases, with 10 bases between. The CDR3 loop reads CASSYIGRDYGYTF. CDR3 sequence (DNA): TGTGCCAGCAGTTACATAGGGAGAGACTATGGCTACACCTTC.

The CDR3 reads CASRTPQGVYGYTF. As DNA, the CDR3 is TGTGCCAGCAGAACCCCACAGGGGGTCTATGGCTACACCTTC. This chain connects TRBV6-7 to TRBJ1-2; TRBD1 agrees at 8 bases. TRBV6-7 is labeled an ORF, and its function is uncertain. This CDR3 has 14 amino acids. V was pared by 6 bases and J by 4 bases, with 7 bases of the junction left unmatched.

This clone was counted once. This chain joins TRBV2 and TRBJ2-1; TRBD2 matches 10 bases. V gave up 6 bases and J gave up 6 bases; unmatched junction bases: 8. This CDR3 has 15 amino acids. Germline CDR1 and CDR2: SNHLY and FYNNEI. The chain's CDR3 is CASSSTSGVPNEQFF. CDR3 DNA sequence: TGTGCCAGCAGCTCAACTAGCGGGGTCCCCAATGAGCAGTTCTTC.

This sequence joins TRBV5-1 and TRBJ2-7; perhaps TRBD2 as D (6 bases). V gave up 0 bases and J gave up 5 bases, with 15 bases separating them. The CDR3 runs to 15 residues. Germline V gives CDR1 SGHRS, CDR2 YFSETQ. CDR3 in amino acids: CASSLAGTASNEQYF. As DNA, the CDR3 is TGCGCCAGCAGCTTGGCCGGGACTGCCTCGAACGAGCAGTACTTC.

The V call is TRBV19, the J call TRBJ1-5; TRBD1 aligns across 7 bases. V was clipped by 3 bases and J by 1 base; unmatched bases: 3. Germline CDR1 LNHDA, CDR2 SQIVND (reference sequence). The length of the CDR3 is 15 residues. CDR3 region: CASSMARGSNQPQHF. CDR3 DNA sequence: TGTGCCAGTAGTATGGCCAGGGGGAGCAATCAGCCCCAGCATTTT.

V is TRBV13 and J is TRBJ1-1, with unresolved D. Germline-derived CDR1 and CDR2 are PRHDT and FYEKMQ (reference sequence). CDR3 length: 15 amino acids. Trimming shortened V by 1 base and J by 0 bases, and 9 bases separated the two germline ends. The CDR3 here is CASSLELGVNTEAFF. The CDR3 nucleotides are TGTGCCAGCAGCTTAGAGCTGGGAGTGAACACTGAAGCTTTCTTT.

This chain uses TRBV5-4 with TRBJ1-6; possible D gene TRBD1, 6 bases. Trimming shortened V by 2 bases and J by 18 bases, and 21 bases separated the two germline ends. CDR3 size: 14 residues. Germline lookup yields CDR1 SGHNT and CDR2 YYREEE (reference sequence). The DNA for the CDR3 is TGTGCCAGCAGCTTACAACAAGGGGGGGTTAATAGCCACTTT. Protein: CASSLQQGGVNSHF. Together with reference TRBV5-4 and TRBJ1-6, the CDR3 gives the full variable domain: ETGVTQSPTHLIKTRGQQVTLRCSSQSGHNTVSWYQQALGQGPQFIFQYYREEENGRGNFPPRFSGLQFPNYSSELNVNALELDDSALYLCASSLQQGGVNSHFGNGTRLTVT.

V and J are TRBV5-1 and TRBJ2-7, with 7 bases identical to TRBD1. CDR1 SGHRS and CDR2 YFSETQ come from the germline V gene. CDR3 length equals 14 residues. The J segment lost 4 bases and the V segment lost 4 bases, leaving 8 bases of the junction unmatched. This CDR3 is CASSPERGLYEQYF. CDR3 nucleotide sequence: TGCGCCAGCAGCCCTGAGAGGGGGCTATACGAGCAGTACTTC.

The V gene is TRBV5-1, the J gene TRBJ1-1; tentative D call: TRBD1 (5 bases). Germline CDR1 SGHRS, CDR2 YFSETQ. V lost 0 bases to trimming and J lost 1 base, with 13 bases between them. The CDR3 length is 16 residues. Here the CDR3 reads CASSLGSRGGNTEAFF. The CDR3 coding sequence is TGCGCCAGCAGCTTGGGGAGCCGGGGGGGGAACACTGAAGCTTTCTTT.

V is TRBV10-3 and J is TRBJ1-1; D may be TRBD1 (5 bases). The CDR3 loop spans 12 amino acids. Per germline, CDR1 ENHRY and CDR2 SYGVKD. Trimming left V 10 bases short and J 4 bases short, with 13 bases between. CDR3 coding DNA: TGTGCCACGTCCGGGGGGAGCACTGAAGCTTTCTTT. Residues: CATSGGSTEAFF.

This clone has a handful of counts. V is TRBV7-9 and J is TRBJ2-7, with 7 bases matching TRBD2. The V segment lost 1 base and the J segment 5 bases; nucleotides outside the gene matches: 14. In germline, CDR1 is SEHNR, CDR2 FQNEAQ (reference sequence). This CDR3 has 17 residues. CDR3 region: CASSLGGGWGGIDEQYF. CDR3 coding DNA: TGTGCCAGCAGCTTAGGTGGAGGTTGGGGGGGGATCGACGAGCAGTACTTC.

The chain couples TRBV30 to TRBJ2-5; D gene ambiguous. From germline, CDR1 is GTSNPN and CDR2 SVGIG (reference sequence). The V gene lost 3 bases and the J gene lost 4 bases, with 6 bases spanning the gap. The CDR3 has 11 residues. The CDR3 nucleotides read TGTGCCTGGAGACTTGGAGAGACCCAGTACTTC. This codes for CAWRLGETQYF. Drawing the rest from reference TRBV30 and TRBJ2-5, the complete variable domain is SQTIHQWPATLVQPVGSPLSLECTVEGTSNPNLYWYRQAAGRGLQLLFYSVGIGQISSEVPQNLSASRPQDRQFILSSKKLLLSDSGFYLCAWRLGETQYFGPGTRLLVL.